Listed here are 25 T cell receptor beta chains from one sample, sequenced in a study of shared clonotypes between healthy human individuals. TCRdb keeps only in-frame clones here, not all; method: immunoSEQ multiplex PCR. The table records some 1,100,000 clones, approximately 80% of them present only once. The sequenced sample was memory CD4+ T cells from PBMCs. The sample's subset: CD45RA-negative fraction. These receptor sequences come from a man aged 18 to 29 in good health. Some clones in this sample may be carry-over from other donors' samples.

There are a few counts of this clone. The chain is built from TRBV14 and TRBJ2-6, with D possibly TRBD2 on 5 matching bases. V dropped 5 bases and J dropped 0 bases, with 11 bases sitting between them. The CDR3 runs 16 residues. Germline lookup yields CDR1 SGHDN and CDR2 FVKESK. The CDR3 nucleotides read TGTGCCAGCAGCAAAGGACTGACCTCTGGGGCCAACGTCCTGACTTTC. It yields the protein CASSKGLTSGANVLTF.

This chain joins TRBV27 and TRBJ2-1; 9 positions agree with TRBD1. The CDR3 extends over 17 amino acids. In germline, CDR1 is MNHEY, CDR2 SMNVEV (reference sequence). Trimming removed 2 bases from V and 7 bases from J; junction bases left unmatched: 12. Here the CDR3 reads CASSLGAMGTGHNEQFF. CDR3 coding DNA: TGTGCCAGCAGTTTAGGGGCGATGGGGACAGGGCATAATGAGCAGTTCTTC.

The chain carries TRBV11-3 and TRBJ2-3; TRBD2 agrees at 16 bases. Losses at the gene ends were 5 bases for V and 8 bases for J; bases not matched to a gene: 4. Germline V gene data show CDR1 as SGHNT and CDR2 as YENEEA. This CDR3 is 15 amino acids long. The DNA for the CDR3 is TGTGCCAGCAGCCCGGGACTAGCGGGAGGGGGTACGCAGTATTTT. It is translated as CASSPGLAGGGTQYF.

The chain recombines TRBV28 with TRBJ1-5, with D possibly matching TRBD1 (5 bases). The germline V gene encodes CDR1 MDHEN and CDR2 SYDVKM. The CDR3 loop spans 14 amino acids. Between the trimmed V and J ends, which lost 6 bases and 2 bases, there was a span of 11 bases. The CDR3 DNA reads as TGTGCCAGCAGGTGGGGGGACGGCAATCAGCCCCAGCATTTT. Encoded protein: CASRWGDGNQPQHF.

The V gene is TRBV29-1, the J gene TRBJ1-2; D perhaps matches TRBD1 (5 bases). The CDR3 spans 13 residues. V lost 6 bases and J lost 2, with 13 bases in between. The V gene's germline CDR1 is SQVTM and CDR2 ANQGSEA. The DNA of the CDR3 is TGCAGCGTCGCCGAAACAGGAAACTATGGCTACACCTTC. Protein sequence: CSVAETGNYGYTF.

The genes are TRBV29-1 and TRBJ1-2, with 7 bases fitting TRBD1. Germline values: CDR1 SQVTM, CDR2 ANQGSEA. The length of the CDR3 is 14 residues. V lost 5 bases and J lost 1; bases outside the gene matches: 7. The CDR3 here is CSVHSGGINYGYTF. CDR3 bases: TGCAGCGTTCATTCAGGGGGGATTAACTATGGCTACACCTTC.

The V and J genes are TRBV2 and TRBJ1-2, with TRBD1 as a possible D gene (5 bases). Germline V lookup: CDR1 SNHLY, CDR2 FYNNEI. The ends were cut back, 6 bases at V and 0 bases at J, with 14 bases in the middle. The CDR3 is 15 amino acids. CDR3 region: CASSVQRGPNYGYTF. Here the CDR3 DNA reads TGTGCCAGCAGCGTACAGAGGGGTCCTAACTATGGCTACACCTTC.

This clone was seen ten or more times. The genes are TRBV27 and TRBJ1-5; no clear D gene. This CDR3 is 15 amino acids long. V lost 5 bases and J 6 bases, leaving 17 bases between the germline ends. Germline lookup yields CDR1 MNHEY and CDR2 SMNVEV (reference sequence). This chain's CDR3 is CASSPSAGAGQPQHF. The CDR3 DNA sequence: TGTGCCAGCAGTCCCTCTGCCGGTGCTGGTCAGCCCCAGCATTTT.

This clone occurred many times. J is TRBJ1-1 and V is TRBV11-3; D is unclear. The V end was cut by 1 base, the J end by 0 bases, with 9 bases between. CDR1 and CDR2 (germline): SGHNT, YENEEA. CDR3 length equals 15 residues. The CDR3 DNA sequence: TGTGCCAGCAGCTTAGGTCGCAGCATGAACACTGAAGCTTTCTTT. Protein product: CASSLGRSMNTEAFF.

V gene TRBV4-3 combines with J gene TRBJ2-3; D assignment may be TRBD1 or TRBD2 (7 bases each). V was cut by 4 bases and J by 5 bases, with 22 bases left in between. Germline values: CDR1 LGHNA, CDR2 YSLEER. CDR3 length: 17 amino acids. Here the CDR3 reads CASSRHSQAGGVDTQYF. The CDR3 nucleotides read TGCGCCAGCAGCCGCCACTCACAGGCAGGGGGGGTAGATACGCAGTATTTT.

This chain uses TRBV9 with TRBJ2-2; 10 positions agree with TRBD1. This CDR3 region has 15 residues. Germline V gene sequence: CDR1 SGDLS, CDR2 YYNGEE. With 7 bases clipped from V and 3 bases from J, the junction kept 6 bases outside the gene matches. For the CDR3, the DNA is TGTGCCAGCCGACCCGGGACAGGGGACACCGGGGAGCTGTTTTTT. Protein sequence: CASRPGTGDTGELFF.

V and J are TRBV5-4 and TRBJ2-5; 11 bases map to TRBD1. Losses at the gene ends were 2 bases for V and 4 bases for J; bases not matched to a gene: 7. In germline, CDR1 is SGHNT, CDR2 YYREEE (reference sequence). The CDR3 contains 16 residues. The CDR3 DNA reads TGTGCCAGCAGCTTTGGCCGGGACAGGGGGTCAGAGACCCAGTACTTC. Translating gives CASSFGRDRGSETQYF.

Comment on this clone: A clone one base away is much larger, so this may be a read error. Different DNA sequences within this sample yield the same CDR3. The chain uses TRBV11-1 and TRBJ2-5; D gene unclear. Trimming removed 1 base from V and 5 bases from J, with 2 bases in between. CDR1 is SGHAT and CDR2 is FQDESV in the germline V gene (reference sequence). The CDR3 sequence is 11 residues long. The CDR3: CASSLGETQYF. The CDR3 bases are TGTGCCAGCAGCTTAGGCGAGACCCAGTACTTC.

The rearrangement joins TRBV27 to TRBJ2-7; 13 bases align to TRBD2. The CDR3 consists of 15 residues. Per germline, CDR1 MNHEY and CDR2 SMNVEV (reference sequence). Trimming took 4 bases from V and 3 from J; bases not matched to a gene: 3. CDR3 coding DNA: TGTGCCAGCAGTTACGGACTAGCGGGAGACTACGAGCAGTACTTC. Residues: CASSYGLAGDYEQYF.

The chain has TRBV5-1 and TRBJ2-5; 14 nucleotides align to TRBD2. From germline, CDR1 is SGHRS and CDR2 YFSETQ. Unmatched junction bases numbered 0, after V lost 4 bases and J lost 4 bases. The CDR3 extends over 14 amino acids. CDR3 residues: CASSGTSGRETQYF. The CDR3 coding sequence is TGCGCCAGCAGCGGGACTAGCGGGAGAGAGACCCAGTACTTC. Based on the CDR3 plus reference TRBV5-1 and TRBJ2-5, the full variable domain is KAGVTQTPRYLIKTRGQQVTLSCSPISGHRSVSWYQQTPGQGLQFLFEYFSETQRNKGNFPGRFSGRQFSNSRSEMNVSTLELGDSALYLCASSGTSGRETQYFGPGTRLLVL.

This chain joins TRBV5-4 and TRBJ1-1, with D tentatively TRBD1 (6 bases). The length of the CDR3 is 15 residues. CDR1 and CDR2 (germline): SGHNT, YYREEE (reference sequence). Trimming pared 5 bases from V and 1 base from J, leaving 15 bases between. The CDR3 coding sequence is TGTGCCAGCAGTCGAGCCGGGGGGCGGAACACTGAAGCTTTCTTT. This translates into CASSRAGGRNTEAFF.

This rearrangement joins TRBV7-2 to TRBJ1-5, with D unresolved. V was clipped by 1 base and J by 6 bases, with 7 bases between them. This CDR3 is 13 amino acids long. The germline V gene encodes CDR1 SGHTA and CDR2 FQGNSA. The CDR3 here is CASSLGKGQPQHF. CDR3 bases: TGTGCCAGCAGCTTAGGCAAAGGTCAGCCCCAGCATTTT.

V is TRBV5-1 and J is TRBJ1-1; 8 bases are shared with TRBD1. V lost 4 bases, J lost 0 bases, and 8 bases stayed unmatched. Germline values: CDR1 SGHRS, CDR2 YFSETQ. This CDR3 region has 16 residues. This CDR3 reads CASSPDRAQVNTEAFF. The CDR3, as DNA: TGCGCCAGCAGCCCGGACAGGGCTCAGGTGAACACTGAAGCTTTCTTT.

The CDR3 DNA follows: TGTGCCACCCGTCGGGGGGTGTCCTACGAGCAGTACTTC. Its translation: CATRRGVSYEQYF. The J gene is TRBJ2-7, the V gene TRBV2; 7 positions agree with TRBD2. CDR3 size: 13 residues. V shed 10 bases and J 1 base; nucleotides not matched to a gene: 7. The germline V gene has CDR1 SNHLY and CDR2 FYNNEI.

The V gene is TRBV30, the J gene TRBJ2-5; D is ambiguous. Germline values: CDR1 GTSNPN, CDR2 SVGIG (reference sequence). Trimming cost V 1 base and J 2 bases, with 11 bases left between them. The CDR3 is made up of 14 amino acids. The DNA for the CDR3 is TGTGCCTGGAGTGCCCGGACGTGGCAAGAGACCCAGTACTTC. It encodes CAWSARTWQETQYF.

This sequence joins TRBV5-1 and TRBJ1-5; D remains ambiguous. Germline V gene sequence: CDR1 SGHRS, CDR2 YFSETQ. Trimming removed 2 bases at V and 4 bases at J, with 7 bases between. This CDR3 spans 13 amino acids. The CDR3 reads CASSLQVNQPQHF. CDR3 DNA sequence: TGCGCCAGCAGCTTACAAGTTAATCAGCCCCAGCATTTT.

The chain joins TRBV15 to TRBJ2-5; D is unclear. This CDR3 spans 14 amino acids. Germline CDR1 and CDR2: LNHNV and YYDKDF (reference sequence). V lost 1 base and J lost 2, with 8 bases in between. The CDR3 DNA sequence: TGTGCCACCAGCAGAGTACCAAAACAAGAGACCCAGTACTTC. This codes for CATSRVPKQETQYF.

This rearrangement joins TRBV7-2 to TRBJ1-2; D call uncertain. The CDR3 is made up of 13 amino acids. The ends were cut back, 5 bases at V and 7 bases at J, with 14 bases in the middle. The germline gives CDR1 SGHTA, CDR2 FQGNSA. CDR3 DNA: TGTGCCAGCAGCAACCCGGGCCCCGGTGGCTACACCTTC. It encodes CASSNPGPGGYTF.

CDR3 sequence: CAWSLSGAHNEQFF. The CDR3 bases are TGTGCCTGGAGTCTCTCGGGAGCCCACAATGAGCAGTTCTTC. V and J are TRBV30 and TRBJ2-1; weak D call: TRBD2 (6 bases). Trimming removed 2 bases at V and 5 bases at J, with 13 bases between. Germline V lookup: CDR1 GTSNPN, CDR2 SVGIG (reference sequence). The CDR3 has 14 residues.

About this clone: Compared with germline, one end of the junction differs, possibly owing to a read error. The chain has TRBV5-6 and TRBJ2-4; D remains ambiguous. The CDR3 is 13 amino acids. CDR1 is SGHDT, CDR2 YYEEEE, per germline. The chain's CDR3 is CASTLKWANIQYF. The CDR3 DNA reads TGTGCCAGCACCTTGAAATGGGCGAACATTCAGTACTTC. The entire variable domain, with the rest obtained from reference TRBV5-6 and TRBJ2-4, is as follows: DAGVTQSPTHLIKTRGQQVTLRCSPKSGHDTVSWYQQALGQGPQFIFQYYEEEERQRGNFPDRFSGHQFPNYSSELNVNALLLGDSALYLCASTLKWANIQYFGAGTRLSVL.